Listed below are T cell receptor beta chains from one sample, sequenced in a study of OX40 agonist ivuxolimab in advanced cancers. Assay used: immunoSEQ multiplex PCR; TCRdb lists only in-frame clones, some missing. The repertoire includes 75,000 to 90,000 clones, roughly 92% of them detected once, and around 0.7% sits in the top ten. The starting material was CD4+ or CD8+ T cells sorted from blood, obtained in a trial of the OX40 agonist ivuxolimab. The receptor source for this set is an adult with an advanced solid tumor such as melanoma, head and neck, liver or kidney cancer. Each CDR3 is given with its conserved first and last residue. D genes are given only for firm matches. Size tells how often a clone was seen (once, few, many) or the class of an expanded clone, and some rows leave it out.

TRBJ2-5 | TRBD2 | 13 | . | TRBV18 | TGTGCCAGCTCACCAAGCGGGGAAGAGACCCAGTACTTC | CASSPSGEETQYF
TRBJ2-7 | . | 18 | . | TRBV21-1 | TGTGCCAGCAGCAAAGGCTGGTGTAGCGGGATGATGTTCCACGAGCAGTACTTC | CASSKGWCSGMMFHEQYF
TRBJ2-1 | TRBD1 | 15 | once | TRBV5-4 | TGTGCCAGCAGCTTGTACCAGGGGGCATCGAATGAGCAGTTCTTC | CASSLYQGASNEQFF
TRBJ2-2 | TRBD2 | 17 | . | TRBV5-4 | TGTGCCAGCAGCTTGGCTGGACTAGCGGGGCCCACCGGGGAGCTGTTTTTT | CASSLAGLAGPTGELFF
TRBJ2-2 | TRBD2 | 16 | . | TRBV2 | TGTGCCAGCAGTGAGGATTGGGGACTAGTAGTCGGGGAGCTGTTTTTT | CASSEDWGLVVGELFF
TRBJ2-2 | TRBD1 | 15 | . | TRBV7-6 | TGTGCCAGCAGCCCTGACAGGGTGAACACCGGGGAGCTGTTTTTT | CASSPDRVNTGELFF
TRBJ2-1 | TRBD2 | 16 | . | TRBV14 | TGTGCCAGCAGCCTCACCCTAGCGGGACCTCTCAATGAGCAGTTCTTC | CASSLTLAGPLNEQFF
TRBJ1-1 | TRBD1 | 14 | . | TRBV6-1 | TGTGCCAGCAGCAGCCTCAGGGGGAGCACTGAAGCTTTCTTT | CASSSLRGSTEAFF
TRBJ2-7 | . | 15 | . | TRBV7-8 | TGTGCCAGCAGCTCCCGGGACGGGAGAACCTACGAGCAGTACTTC | CASSSRDGRTYEQYF
TRBJ2-3 | . | 14 | . | TRBV10-3 | TGTGCCATCAGTGAGCGGGAGTATGAAGATACGCAGTATTTT | CAISEREYEDTQYF
TRBJ1-5 | . | 15 | . | TRBV14 | TGTGCCAGCAGCAAGGGTAGGAAGAGCAATCAGCCCCAGCATTTT | CASSKGRKSNQPQHF
TRBJ2-7 | . | 13 | . | TRBV10-2 | TGCGCCAGCTCGTCGGGGCTAGCAGGCGAGCAGTACTTC | CASSSGLAGEQYF
TRBJ2-3 | TRBD2 | 15 | . | TRBV5-1 | TGCGCCAGCAGCTACAGGACTAGCGCCACAGATACGCAGTATTTT | CASSYRTSATDTQYF
TRBJ2-3 | . | 14 | once | TRBV5-1 | TGCGCCAGCAGCTTGGGCGCATATTCAGATACGCAGTATTTT | CASSLGAYSDTQYF
TRBJ1-5 | TRBD1 | 14 | . | TRBV2 | TGTGCCAGCAGTTCCGGACAGGTTAATCAGCCCCAGCATTTT | CASSSGQVNQPQHF
TRBJ1-2 | . | 17 | . | TRBV11-1 | TGTGCCAGCAGCCTACCGGGAGAAGGGATCGATGACTATGGCTACACCTTC | CASSLPGEGIDDYGYTF
TRBJ2-2 | TRBD2 | 19 | . | TRBV7-2 | TGTGCCAGCAGCTTAAGGGGGACTAGCGGGGGCCGTTACACCGGGGAGCTGTTTTTT | CASSLRGTSGGRYTGELFF
TRBJ2-1 | . | 14 | . | TRBV27 | TGTGCCAGCAGTTTATCCTATGGACCCACTGAGCAGTTCTTC | CASSLSYGPTEQFF
TRBJ2-3 | TRBD1 | 15 | . | TRBV6-1 | TGTGCCAGCAGCGATACAGGGGCCTACACAGATACGCAGTATTTT | CASSDTGAYTDTQYF
TRBJ1-2 | TRBD1 | 14 | . | TRBV5-1 | TGCGCCAGCAGCGGGGGACAGGGGGCTTATGGCTACACCTTC | CASSGGQGAYGYTF
TRBJ2-1 | TRBD2 | 13 | . | TRBV29-1 | TGCAGCTGGCGGGGGCTAGCGGGAAATGAGCAGTTCTTC | CSWRGLAGNEQFF
TRBJ2-7 | TRBD1 | 13 | . | TRBV6-6 | TGTGCCAGCAGTACACGCGACAGGGACGAGCAGTACTTC | CASSTRDRDEQYF
TRBJ2-1 | TRBD1 | 15 | . | TRBV14 | TGTGCCAGCAGCCAACGACAGGGGACCTACAATGAGCAGTTCTTC | CASSQRQGTYNEQFF
TRBJ1-3 | . | 13 | . | TRBV19 | TGTGCCAGTAGTCTTTCCTCTGGAAACACCATATATTTT | CASSLSSGNTIYF
TRBJ2-3 | TRBD2 | 16 | . | TRBV5-6 | TGTGCCAGCAGCTCGGGACTAGCGGGGCGGGCAGATACGCAGTATTTT | CASSSGLAGRADTQYF
TRBJ1-1 | TRBD1 | 19 | . | TRBV5-1 | TGCGCCAGCAGCTCCCCACTGGGTAGCCGGGGACAGTACTACACTGAAGCTTTCTTT | CASSSPLGSRGQYYTEAFF
TRBJ1-1 | . | 14 | once | TRBV6-5 | TGTGCCAGCAGTTCCCCTGACAGGCCTACTGAAGCTTTCTTT | CASSSPDRPTEAFF
TRBJ2-5 | . | 14 | . | TRBV10-3 | TGTGCCATCTCTACAGGGCGGTCACAAGAGACCCAGTACTTC | CAISTGRSQETQYF
TRBJ2-5 | . | 13 | . | TRBV18 | TGTGCCAGCTTCGCGACGAGCCAAGAGACCCAGTACTTC | CASFATSQETQYF
TRBJ2-2 | . | 14 | once | TRBV10-1 | TGCGCCAGCAGGGGTCAGGGGTCGGCCGGGGAGCTGTTTTTT | CASRGQGSAGELFF
TRBJ2-3 | . | 11 | . | TRBV25-1 | TGTGCCAGCACCTGGTCAGATACGCAGTATTTT | CASTWSDTQYF
TRBJ2-7 | . | 13 | few | TRBV2 | TGTGCCAGCAGTGAACAGGGGTGGCACGAGCAGTACTTC | CASSEQGWHEQYF
TRBJ2-1 | . | 11 | . | TRBV9 | TGTGCCAGCAGCGTAGCTAATGAGCAGTTCTTC | CASSVANEQFF
TRBJ1-2 | TRBD1 | 15 | . | TRBV6-6 | TGTGCCAGCAGGATACAGGGGGCGCTTGTCCTCGGCTACACCTTC | CASRIQGALVLGYTF
TRBJ1-2 | TRBD1 | 14 | once | TRBV2 | TGTGCCAGCAGTGAAGGCAGGGGGCTTTATGGCTACACCTTC | CASSEGRGLYGYTF
TRBJ2-7 | TRBD1 | 14 | . | TRBV5-1 | TGCGCCAGCAGCCTAGGACAGGGTTCCTACGAGCAGTACTTC | CASSLGQGSYEQYF
TRBJ2-1 | . | 15 | once | TRBV9 | TGTGCCAGCAGCGTAGGAGGTCGTCAAGCCAATGAGCAGTTCTTC | CASSVGGRQANEQFF
TRBJ2-5 | TRBD2 | 15 | . | TRBV7-3 | TGTGCCAGCAGCTTAGCGGGGGGAAAGACGGAGACCCAGTACTTC | CASSLAGGKTETQYF
TRBJ1-5 | TRBD1 | 14 | . | TRBV27 | TGTGCCAGCAGTCAACAGGGGAGCAATCAGCCCCAGCATTTT | CASSQQGSNQPQHF
TRBJ2-5 | TRBD2 | 16 | . | TRBV11-3 | TGTGCCAGCAGTTCCCCACTTAGCGGGACTAAGGAGACCCAGTACTTC | CASSSPLSGTKETQYF
TRBJ1-1 | . | 16 | . | TRBV15 | TGTGCCACCAGCAGAGATACCGCTGGGGGGGGCACTGAAGCTTTCTTT | CATSRDTAGGGTEAFF